This section outlines one T cell receptor (beta chain) sequence together with its context. The antigen is undetermined. Treatment reported: oral pan-JAK inhibitor, 5-10 mg twice daily. Those with alopecia areata gave lesional scalp punch biopsies and peripheral blood. The data derive from a study of CD8+ T cells in alopecia areata. Following RNA extraction, reverse transcription yielded cDNA that acted as the sequencing template. Sequenced by immunoSEQ multiplex PCR; TCRdb stores in-frame clones only, minus some. This sample has 170,000 or so clones, with about 60% found just once. The CDR3 covers 15 residues. Germline loops: CDR1 PRHDT, CDR2 FYEKMQ (reference sequence). Trimming removed 0 bases from V and 5 bases from J; junction bases left unmatched: 6. Findings and caveats of the study: While tofacitinib was given, many expanded lesional clones persisted in scalp and blood. Any link of baseline CD8+ expansion to response, resting on one nonresponder, remains uncertain.

The specimen was CD8+ T cells sorted from blood, collected at week 24, from a patient treated with tofacitinib. The clonotype comes from a human donor with alopecia areata. The chain recombines TRBV13 with TRBJ1-1, with 7 positions matching TRBD1. In DNA form, the CDR3 reads TGTGCCAGCAGCTTAGGTGAGGGGGCCAGGACTGAAGCTTTCTTT. Translating gives CASSLGEGARTEAFF.